This is a list of T cell receptor beta chains from one sample in a study of vaccination and CD4 T cells after COVID-19. TCRdb itself ran the PCR reads through MiXCR, one entry per CDR3 protein. The sample lists several thousand distinct CDR3 sequences; approximately 31% were seen once. No antigen has been identified for these receptors. Sequencing input: CD4+ T cells from blood, cultured in vitro. These receptors were collected from a human donor in good health. Each CDR3 is given with its conserved first and last residue. The D gene is left open where the match is weak. Rows give clone size only sometimes, using once, few, many, or a class for an expanded clone.

j_gene: TRBJ1-2; v_gene: TRBV6-5; d_gene: NA; abundance: few; CDR3aa: CASSYSRTGTPGGYTF; CDR3nt: TGTGCCAGCAGTTACTCCCGAACGGGGACTCCCGGTGGCTACACCTTC
j_gene: TRBJ1-2; v_gene: TRBV20-1; d_gene: NA; abundance: medium-sized; CDR3aa: CSARGGVDGYTF; CDR3nt: TGCAGTGCTAGGGGAGGGGTAGACGGCTACACCTTC
j_gene: TRBJ1-5; v_gene: TRBV5-5; d_gene: NA; abundance: NA; CDR3aa: CASSQHWVSNQPQHF; CDR3nt: TGTGCCAGCAGCCAGCACTGGGTCAGCAATCAGCCCCAGCATTTT
j_gene: TRBJ1-1; v_gene: TRBV20-1; d_gene: NA; abundance: NA; CDR3aa: CSAPGTLNTEAFF; CDR3nt: TGCAGTGCTCCCGGGACATTGAACACTGAAGCTTTCTTT
j_gene: TRBJ1-1; v_gene: TRBV7-3; d_gene: TRBD1; abundance: NA; CDR3aa: CASSSGTGGTEAFF; CDR3nt: TGTGCCAGCAGCTCCGGGACAGGGGGCACTGAAGCTTTCTTT
j_gene: TRBJ2-3; v_gene: TRBV6-1; d_gene: TRBD2; abundance: NA; CDR3aa: CASSGLAGGPDTQYF; CDR3nt: TGTGCCAGCAGTGGTCTAGCGGGGGGGCCCGATACGCAGTATTTT
j_gene: TRBJ2-5; v_gene: TRBV5-1; d_gene: NA; abundance: NA; CDR3aa: CASSRGTREETQYF; CDR3nt: TGCGCCAGCAGTCGCGGGACACGTGAAGAGACCCAGTACTTC
j_gene: TRBJ2-5; v_gene: TRBV14; d_gene: NA; abundance: few; CDR3aa: CASSRDLETQYF; CDR3nt: TGTGCCAGCAGCCGGGACCTGGAGACCCAGTACTTC
j_gene: TRBJ1-1; v_gene: TRBV5-4; d_gene: TRBD1; abundance: few; CDR3aa: CASSLGGQGFSEAFF; CDR3nt: TGTGCCAGCAGCTTGGGGGGACAGGGGTTCTCTGAAGCTTTCTTT
j_gene: TRBJ2-3; v_gene: TRBV7-6; d_gene: NA; abundance: few; CDR3aa: CASSLEGLRDTQYF; CDR3nt: TGTGCCAGCAGCTTAGAGGGCCTAAGAGATACGCAGTATTTT